One T cell receptor (beta chain) is described in this entry. Antigen unknown. Relapse after autologous stem cell transplantation occurred in every patient, and brentuximab vedotin exposure varied. Libraries were prepared by immunoSEQ multiplex PCR; TCRdb keeps only in-frame clonotypes and omits some of them. The sample has more than 90,000 clones; around 81% are singletons. The source of the sample is a study of PD-1 blockade in classical Hodgkin lymphoma. Study findings and constraints: Prior to therapy, complete responders displayed diversity much like that of newly diagnosed patients. Patients were excluded if nivolumab began under 1 year after ASCT (the autologous transplant).

This CDR3 has 14 residues. Germline assignment: CDR1 SQVTM and CDR2 ANQGSEA. The V and J ends lost 7 bases and 7 bases respectively, with 22 bases between them. The input for sequencing was peripheral blood mononuclear cells (PBMCs), taken before the second cycle of nivolumab. The clonotype was recovered from a human donor with classical Hodgkin lymphoma. The chain recombines TRBV29-1 with TRBJ2-5; possibly TRBD2 for D (6 bases). The CDR3 here is CSGGGADPTGTQYF. Written as DNA, the CDR3 is TGCAGCGGGGGCGGGGCCGACCCGACGGGGACCCAGTACTTC.